This paragraph covers one T cell receptor beta chain sequence. Its antigen is unknown. A read error may account for a junction end that differs from germline. This sample is part of a study of tumor and adjacent non-tumor tissue in lung cancer. About the study: Aged about 30 to 76 years, patients included nine to eleven men and five or six women with stage I to III disease. Each sample yielded 4 million to 4.5 million productive TCRbeta reads on average. The study's findings and limits: Higher tumor TCR diversity was associated with shorter survival. Normal lung showed higher cumulative top 100 clone frequency than tumor.

The library came from three nested PCR rounds adapted from ARM-PCR protocols. Each CDR3 protein gets one entry after TCRdb re-called the multiplex PCR reads with MiXCR. The profile shows about 75,000 distinct CDR3 sequences, 60% to 80% of them singletons. Germline V lookup: CDR1 SGHAT, CDR2 FQNNGV. The CDR3 totals 11 residues. This sample's RNA came from whole unsorted tissue. The rearrangement joins TRBV11-2 to TRBJ2-3; D call uncertain. The origin of this receptor is a woman aged 50 to 60 with non-small cell lung cancer. Sequenced sample: lung tumor tissue. The CDR3 loop is CASSLQDMQYF. CDR3 bases: TGTGCCAGCAGCCTCCAAGATATGCAGTATTTT.